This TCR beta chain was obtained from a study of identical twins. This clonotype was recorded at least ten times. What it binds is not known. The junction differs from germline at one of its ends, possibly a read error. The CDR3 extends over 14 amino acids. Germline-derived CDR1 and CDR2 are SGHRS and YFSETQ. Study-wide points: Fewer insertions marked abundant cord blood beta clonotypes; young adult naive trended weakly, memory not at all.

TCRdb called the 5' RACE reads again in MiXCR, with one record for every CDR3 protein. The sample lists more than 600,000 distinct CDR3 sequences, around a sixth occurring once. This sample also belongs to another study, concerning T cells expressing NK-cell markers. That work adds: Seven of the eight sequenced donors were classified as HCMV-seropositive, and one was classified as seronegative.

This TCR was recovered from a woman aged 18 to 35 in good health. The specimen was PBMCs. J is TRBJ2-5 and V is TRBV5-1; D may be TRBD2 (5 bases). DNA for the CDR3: TGTGCCAGCAGCTTAGGCGGGCCCCAAGAGACCCAGTACTTC. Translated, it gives CASSLGGPQETQYF.